Below are 25 T cell receptor beta chains sequenced from a single sample in a study of early T cells in non-severe SARS-CoV-2 infection (dated by TCRdb to the early 2020s). To prepare the library, 5' RACE was applied. The sequencing machine was a NextSeq 500. The public reads were run again by TCRdb, first through fastp at Q25 and then through MiXCR, and only productive beta chains were kept. Entries that share a CDR3 protein sequence are merged under the most common genes and DNA. This sample is represented by tens of thousands of distinct CDR3 sequences; approximately 9% of them were singletons. 17% of the sample is taken by the ten largest. The specimen sequenced was whole blood. All receptors derive from an adult who was a healthcare worker with PCR-confirmed SARS-CoV-2 infection or an uninfected control (not recorded which).

In its sample, this clonotype was seen many times. The chain combines TRBV24-1 with TRBJ2-1, with D unclear. V lost 0 bases and J lost 7, with 0 bases in between. Germline values: CDR1 KGHDR, CDR2 SFDVKD. The CDR3 is 11 amino acids. CDR3 DNA sequence: TGTGCCACCAGTGATTTGAATGAGCAGTTCTTC. It codes for CATSDLNEQFF.

This clonotype was counted many times. This chain connects TRBV5-1 to TRBJ1-2, with TRBD1 as a possible D gene (6 bases). The V end was cut by 0 bases, the J end by 3 bases, with 12 bases between. CDR1 and CDR2 (germline): SGHRS, YFSETQ. There are 15 residues in the CDR3. CDR3 residues: CASSLVQGKDYGYTF. The DNA for the CDR3 is TGCGCCAGCAGCTTGGTACAGGGAAAGGACTATGGCTACACCTTC.

This clonotype has only a few counts. The chain employs TRBV20-1 and TRBJ2-2, with D uncertain. The CDR3 is made up of 14 amino acids. Germline V gene sequence: CDR1 DFQATT, CDR2 SNEGSKA (reference sequence). The germline V and J ends were trimmed by 6 bases and 0 bases, with 11 bases remaining between them. The CDR3 is CSARRSANTGELFF. CDR3 bases: TGCAGTGCCCGACGGAGCGCGAACACCGGGGAGCTGTTTTTT.

This clonotype was recorded many times. The V gene is TRBV7-2, the J gene TRBJ1-4; TRBD1 might be the D (6 bases). The CDR3 extends over 17 amino acids. CDR1 SGHTA and CDR2 FQGNSA come from the germline V gene. V gave up 4 bases and J gave up 0 bases, with 15 bases separating them. The CDR3 protein is CASSYNRPGATNEKLFF. The CDR3 region has the DNA TGTGCCAGCAGCTATAACCGACCAGGGGCAACTAATGAAAAACTGTTTTTT.

This clonotype was found many times. This chain uses TRBV7-8 with TRBJ1-3; 9 bases match TRBD1. V trimming: 5 bases; J trimming: 0 bases; junction bases outside the gene matches: 5. CDR1 and CDR2 (germline): SGHVS, FQNEAQ. CDR3 length equals 16 residues. The CDR3 nucleotides are TGTGCCAGCAGCCGAGGACAGGGGCGCTCTGGAAACACCATATATTTT. Protein: CASSRGQGRSGNTIYF.

The sample holds many counts of this clonotype. The CDR3 DNA reads TGTGCCAGCAGCTGGAGCGGGCTAGCGGGAGGCAATGAGCAGTTCTTC. Its protein is CASSWSGLAGGNEQFF. This chain uses TRBV6-1 with TRBJ2-1, with 11 bases aligning to TRBD2. The CDR3 sequence is 16 residues long. With 6 bases clipped from V and 6 bases from J, the junction kept 10 bases outside the gene matches. The germline gives CDR1 MNHNS, CDR2 SASEGT.

This clonotype was picked up many times. V and J are TRBV3-1 and TRBJ2-4; possibly TRBD2 for D (6 bases). The V and J ends lost 4 bases and 5 bases respectively, with 12 bases between them. From germline, CDR1 is LGHDT and CDR2 YNNKEL (reference sequence). This CDR3 is built from 14 residues. CDR3 sequence (DNA): TGTGCCAGCAGCCCCCGCACGGGGGAAAACATTCAGTACTTC. It specifies CASSPRTGENIQYF.

This chain links TRBV5-1 with TRBJ2-7; 11 nucleotides agree with TRBD2. The CDR3 has 16 residues. Germline V gene sequence: CDR1 SGHRS, CDR2 YFSETQ. Trimming at V came to 0 bases and at J to 6 bases, leaving 8 bases not matched to a gene. The CDR3 is CASSLAVAGGPGEQYF. CDR3 nucleotides: TGCGCCAGCAGCTTGGCGGTAGCGGGAGGGCCCGGCGAGCAGTACTTC. The full variable domain, its missing parts supplied by reference TRBV5-1 and TRBJ2-7, is KAGVTQTPRYLIKTRGQQVTLSCSPISGHRSVSWYQQTPGQGLQFLFEYFSETQRNKGNFPGRFSGRQFSNSRSEMNVSTLELGDSALYLCASSLAVAGGPGEQYFGPGTRLTVT.

Only a few counts were recorded for this clonotype. DNA for the CDR3: TGCGCCAGCAGCGTGGACGTTTCCTACGAGCAGTACTTC. It specifies CASSVDVSYEQYF. V gene TRBV5-1 combines with J gene TRBJ2-7, with unresolved D. V was pared by 4 bases and J by 1 base, with 9 bases between. From germline, CDR1 is SGHRS and CDR2 YFSETQ. The CDR3 sequence is 13 residues long.

The chain has TRBV9 and TRBJ1-4; D possibly corresponds to TRBD1 (5 bases). Germline values: CDR1 SGDLS, CDR2 YYNGEE. The ends were cut back, 0 bases at V and 8 bases at J, with 14 bases in the middle. This CDR3 spans 15 amino acids. The chain's CDR3 is CASSVGGREDEKLFF. CDR3 sequence (DNA): TGTGCCAGCAGCGTAGGAGGCAGGGAAGACGAAAAACTGTTTTTT.

This chain uses TRBV28 with TRBJ1-2, with D possibly TRBD1 on 5 matching bases. Trimming removed 2 bases from V and 5 bases from J, with 15 bases in between. This CDR3 has 15 residues. In germline, CDR1 is MDHEN, CDR2 SYDVKM. The CDR3: CASSLGGGVRYGYTF. CDR3 DNA sequence: TGTGCCAGCAGTTTAGGGGGAGGAGTTAGGTATGGCTACACCTTC.

At least ten counts were recorded for this clonotype. CDR3 loop: CASSLGEYEQYF. CDR3 in DNA: TGTGCCAGCAGCTTGGGGGAGTACGAGCAGTACTTC. This sequence joins TRBV5-6 and TRBJ2-7; D possibly corresponds to TRBD2 (5 bases). V lost 0 bases to trimming and J lost 4 bases, with 5 bases between them. Per the germline V gene, CDR1 is SGHDT and CDR2 is YYEEEE. This CDR3 comprises 12 residues. The variable domain in full, with the rest retrieved from reference TRBV5-6 and TRBJ2-7, is DAGVTQSPTHLIKTRGQQVTLRCSPKSGHDTVSWYQQALGQGPQFIFQYYEEEERQRGNFPDRFSGHQFPNYSSELNVNALLLGDSALYLCASSLGEYEQYFGPGTRLTVT.

This clonotype was seen ten or more times. The chain links TRBV29-1 to TRBJ2-7, with unresolved D. Germline V gene sequence: CDR1 SQVTM, CDR2 ANQGSEA. This CDR3 has 11 amino acids. Trimming cost V 4 bases and J 3 bases, with 7 bases left between them. The CDR3 nucleotides are TGCAGCGTTGGTCAAGTCTACGAGCAGTACTTC. As protein: CSVGQVYEQYF.

The chain uses TRBV11-2 and TRBJ1-1; D perhaps matches TRBD1 (5 bases). CDR1 and CDR2 from the germline V gene are SGHAT and FQNNGV. V was clipped by 10 bases and J by 4 bases, with 16 bases between them. The CDR3 consists of 13 residues. The CDR3 DNA is TGTGCCAATAGAGGGGTGAAGGGCACTGAAGCTTTCTTT. Translated, it gives CANRGVKGTEAFF. Full variable domain (rest looked up from reference TRBV11-2 and TRBJ1-1): EAGVAQSPRYKIIEKRQSVAFWCNPISGHATLYWYQQILGQGPKLLIQFQNNGVVDDSQLPKDRFSAERLKGVDSTLKIQPAKLEDSAVYLCANRGVKGTEAFFGQGTRLTVV.

This clonotype was observed a few times. The CDR3 loop is CASSLDASGRTQYF. The CDR3, as DNA: TGTGCCAGCAGCTTAGATGCTAGCGGGAGAACGCAGTACTTC. The chain has TRBV7-8 and TRBJ2-7; 10 nucleotides align to TRBD2. The V and J ends lost 1 base and 9 bases, in that order; junction bases with no gene match: 6. In germline, CDR1 is SGHVS, CDR2 FQNEAQ. The CDR3 has 14 amino acids.

The chain combines TRBV9 with TRBJ2-7, with D uncertain. CDR1 and CDR2 from the germline V gene are SGDLS and YYNGEE. V shed 0 bases and J shed 3 bases, with 10 bases lying between them. This CDR3 has 14 amino acids. In nucleotides, the CDR3 is TGTGCCAGCAGCGTAGCCCCGTCAGACTACGAGCAGTACTTC. Protein: CASSVAPSDYEQYF.

V and J are TRBV30 and TRBJ2-3; D not resolved. Germline lookup yields CDR1 GTSNPN and CDR2 SVGIG (reference sequence). This CDR3 contains 15 residues. V gave up 2 bases and J gave up 2 bases, with 14 bases separating them. The CDR3 DNA follows: TGTGCCTGGAGTTTTGTCGGGCCCATCACAGATACGCAGTATTTT. Amino acid sequence: CAWSFVGPITDTQYF. The whole variable domain, remainder taken from reference TRBV30 and TRBJ2-3, is SQTIHQWPATLVQPVGSPLSLECTVEGTSNPNLYWYRQAAGRGLQLLFYSVGIGQISSEVPQNLSASRPQDRQFILSSKKLLLSDSGFYLCAWSFVGPITDTQYFGPGTRLTVL.

This clonotype showed up many times. V gene TRBV20-1 combines with J gene TRBJ2-5; 8 positions agree with TRBD1. Germline-derived CDR1 and CDR2 are DFQATT and SNEGSKA (reference sequence). This CDR3 contains 14 residues. Unmatched junction bases numbered 14, after V lost 6 bases and J lost 8 bases. The CDR3 here is CSAKDRGDHGTQYF. The CDR3 DNA follows: TGCAGTGCAAAAGACAGGGGAGATCATGGCACCCAGTACTTC.

This chain uses TRBV18 with TRBJ2-7; D is unresolved. In germline, CDR1 is KGHSH, CDR2 LQKENI. This CDR3 spans 14 amino acids. V shed 3 bases and J shed 5 bases, with 14 bases lying between them. The CDR3 DNA reads TGTGCCAGCTCACCGGGCGTGGCTAGGGACGAGCAGTACTTC. It yields the protein CASSPGVARDEQYF.

Ten or more counts support this clonotype. This chain links TRBV28 with TRBJ1-3, with a possible D match to TRBD1 (6 bases). Germline V lookup: CDR1 MDHEN, CDR2 SYDVKM. Trimming cost V 3 bases and J 2 bases, with 8 bases left between them. The CDR3 has 14 residues. The CDR3 protein is CASSFWGPGNTIYF. The CDR3 region has the DNA TGTGCCAGCAGTTTTTGGGGGCCTGGAAACACCATATATTTT.

This clonotype occurred many times. This sequence joins TRBV13 and TRBJ2-2; the match to TRBD2 covers 15 bases. The CDR3 sequence is 16 residues long. The junction had 3 bases not matched to a gene; V was cut back by 4 bases and J by 6 bases. Germline values: CDR1 PRHDT, CDR2 FYEKMQ (reference sequence). The CDR3 loop is CASSSRTSGRAGELFF. The CDR3 DNA reads as TGTGCCAGCAGCTCGCGGACTAGCGGGAGGGCCGGGGAGCTGTTTTTT.

This clonotype came up a few times. CDR3: CASSINYTF. The CDR3 nucleotides are TGTGCCAGCAGCATCAACTACACCTTC. The chain couples TRBV7-9 to TRBJ1-2; D remains unclear. Trimming took off 5 bases at V and 10 bases at J, with 5 bases between the two ends. Germline V gene lookup returns CDR1 SEHNR and CDR2 FQNEAQ (reference sequence). This CDR3 region has 9 residues.

The chain joins TRBV21-1 to TRBJ2-7; the table calls TRBD2, which could not be checked here. TRBV21-1 is tagged as a pseudogene. The length of the CDR3 is 14 residues. CDR3 sequence: CASSRLDHPYEQYF. The CDR3 DNA follows: TGTGCCAGCAGCAGACTAGATCATCCCTACGAGCAGTACTTC.

In this sample, this clonotype turned up many times. The J gene is TRBJ2-6, the V gene TRBV20-1; TRBD1 agrees at 7 bases. V lost 3 bases to trimming and J lost 2 bases; unmatched junction nucleotides: 4. Germline V gene lookup returns CDR1 DFQATT and CDR2 SNEGSKA (reference sequence). This CDR3 is built from 15 residues. Here the CDR3 DNA reads TGCAGTGCTAGGACAGGGCTTGCTGGGGCCAACGTCCTGACTTTC. Translation gives CSARTGLAGANVLTF.

This clonotype was counted at least ten times. J is TRBJ1-2 and V is TRBV28, with 8 positions matching TRBD1. V was pared by 5 bases and J by 5 bases, with 13 bases of the junction left unmatched. Germline CDR1 is MDHEN and CDR2 is SYDVKM. This CDR3 has 16 amino acids. The CDR3 DNA follows: TGTGCCAGCAGTAAACCTATGACAGGGGAGGTTTATGGCTACACCTTC. Translating it yields CASSKPMTGEVYGYTF.